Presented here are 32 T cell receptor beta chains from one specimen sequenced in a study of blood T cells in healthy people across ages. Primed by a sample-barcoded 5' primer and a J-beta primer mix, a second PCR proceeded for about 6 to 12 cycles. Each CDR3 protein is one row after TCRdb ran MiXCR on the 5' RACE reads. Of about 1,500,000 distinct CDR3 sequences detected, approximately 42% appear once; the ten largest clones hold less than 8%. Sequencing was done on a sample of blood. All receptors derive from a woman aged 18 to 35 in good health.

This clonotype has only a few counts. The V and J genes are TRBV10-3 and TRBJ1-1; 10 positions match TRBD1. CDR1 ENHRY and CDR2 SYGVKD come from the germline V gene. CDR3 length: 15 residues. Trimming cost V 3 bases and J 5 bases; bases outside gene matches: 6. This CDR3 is CAISDDGQGETEAFF. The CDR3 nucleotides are TGTGCCATCAGTGATGACGGACAGGGGGAAACTGAAGCTTTCTTT.

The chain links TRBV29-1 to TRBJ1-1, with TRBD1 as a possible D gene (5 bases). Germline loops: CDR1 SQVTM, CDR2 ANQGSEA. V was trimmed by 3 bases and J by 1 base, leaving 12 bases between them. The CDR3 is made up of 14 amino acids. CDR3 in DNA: TGCAGCGTTGAGAGAGGGGTGCGGAACACTGAAGCTTTCTTT. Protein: CSVERGVRNTEAFF.

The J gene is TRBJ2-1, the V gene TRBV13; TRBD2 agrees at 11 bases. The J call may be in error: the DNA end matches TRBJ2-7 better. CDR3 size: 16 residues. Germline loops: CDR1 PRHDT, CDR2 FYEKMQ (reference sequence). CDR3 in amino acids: CASSPITSGSYNEQYF. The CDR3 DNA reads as TGTGCCAGCAGCCCGATCACTAGCGGGAGCTACAATGAGCAGTACTTC.

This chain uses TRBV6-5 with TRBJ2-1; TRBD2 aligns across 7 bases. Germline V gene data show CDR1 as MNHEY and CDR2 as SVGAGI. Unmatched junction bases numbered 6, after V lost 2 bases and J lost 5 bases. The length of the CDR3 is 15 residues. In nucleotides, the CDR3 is TGTGCCAGCAGTTACCGGGGGGTTTCCAACAATGAGCAGTTCTTC. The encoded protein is CASSYRGVSNNEQFF.

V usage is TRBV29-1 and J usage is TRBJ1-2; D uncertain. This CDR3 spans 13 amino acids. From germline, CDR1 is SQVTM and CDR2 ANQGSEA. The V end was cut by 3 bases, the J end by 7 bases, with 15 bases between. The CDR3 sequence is CSVDYGASGGYTF. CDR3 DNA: TGCAGCGTTGATTACGGTGCAAGTGGTGGCTACACCTTC. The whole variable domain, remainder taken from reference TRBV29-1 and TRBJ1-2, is SAVISQKPSRDICQRGTSLTIQCQVDSQVTMMFWYRQQPGQSLTLIATANQGSEATYESGFVIDKFPISRPNLTFSTLTVSNMSPEDSSIYLCSVDYGASGGYTFGSGTRLTVV.

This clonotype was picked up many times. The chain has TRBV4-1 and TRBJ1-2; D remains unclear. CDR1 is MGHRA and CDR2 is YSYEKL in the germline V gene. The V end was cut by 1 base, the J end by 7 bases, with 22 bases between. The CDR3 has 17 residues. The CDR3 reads CASSQGSSTPDLGGYTF. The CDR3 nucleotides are TGCGCCAGCAGCCAAGGGAGTAGCACACCCGACTTGGGTGGCTACACCTTC.

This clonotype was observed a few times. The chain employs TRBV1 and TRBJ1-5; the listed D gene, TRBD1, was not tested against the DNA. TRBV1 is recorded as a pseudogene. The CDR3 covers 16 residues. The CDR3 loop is CTSSQVEGALGQPQHF. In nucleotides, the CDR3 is TGCACCAGCAGCCAAGTCGAGGGGGCGCTTGGTCAGCCCCAGCATTTT.

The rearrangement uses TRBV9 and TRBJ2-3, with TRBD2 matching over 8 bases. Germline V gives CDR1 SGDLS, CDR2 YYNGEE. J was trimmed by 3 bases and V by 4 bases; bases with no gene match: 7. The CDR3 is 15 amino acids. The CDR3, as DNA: TGTGCCAGCAGCCCGTCAGCGGGAGCGACAGATACGCAGTATTTT. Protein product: CASSPSAGATDTQYF.

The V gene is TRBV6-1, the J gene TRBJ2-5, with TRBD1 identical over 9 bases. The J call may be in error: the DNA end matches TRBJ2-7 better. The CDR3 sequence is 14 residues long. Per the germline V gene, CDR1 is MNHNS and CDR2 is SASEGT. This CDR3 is CASRSRGQGTEQYF. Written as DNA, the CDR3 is TGTGCCAGCAGGTCACGCGGACAGGGGACCGAGCAGTACTTC.

CDR3 DNA sequence: TGTGCCAGCAGTGTCGCCTATGGGAGCTCCTACGAGCAGTACTTC. Its protein is CASSVAYGSSYEQYF. This chain uses TRBV6-1 with TRBJ2-7; maybe TRBD2 (5 bases). The germline gives CDR1 MNHNS, CDR2 SASEGT. The CDR3 is 15 amino acids. V lost 4 bases and J lost 0, with 13 bases in between.

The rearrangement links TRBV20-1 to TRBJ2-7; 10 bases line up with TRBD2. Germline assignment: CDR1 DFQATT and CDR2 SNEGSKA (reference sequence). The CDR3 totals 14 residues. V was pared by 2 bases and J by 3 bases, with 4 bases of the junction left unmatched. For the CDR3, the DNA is TGCAGTGCTAGACTCGGGACTAGCGTCTACGAGCAGTACTTC. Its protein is CSARLGTSVYEQYF.

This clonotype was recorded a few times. The CDR3 sequence is CASSHGGTSGTYEQYF. CDR3 coding DNA: TGTGCCAGCAGCCATGGAGGGACTAGCGGTACCTACGAGCAGTACTTC. The gene calls are TRBV7-2 and TRBJ2-7; 11 nucleotides agree with TRBD2. V was clipped by 5 bases and J by 2 bases; unmatched bases: 8. CDR3 size: 16 residues. The germline gives CDR1 SGHTA, CDR2 FQGNSA.

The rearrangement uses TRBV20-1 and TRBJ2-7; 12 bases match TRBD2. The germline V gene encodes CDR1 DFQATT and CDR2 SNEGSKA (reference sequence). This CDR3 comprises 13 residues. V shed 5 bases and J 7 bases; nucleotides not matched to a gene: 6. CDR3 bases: TGCAGTGCTCGACTAGCGGGAGCCTGGGAGCAGTACTTC. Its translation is CSARLAGAWEQYF.

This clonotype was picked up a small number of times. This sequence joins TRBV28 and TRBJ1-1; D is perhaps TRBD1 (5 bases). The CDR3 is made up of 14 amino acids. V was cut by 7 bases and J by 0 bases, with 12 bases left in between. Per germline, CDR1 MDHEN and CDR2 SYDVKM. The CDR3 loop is CASKTGVMNTEAFF. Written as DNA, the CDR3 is TGTGCCAGCAAAACGGGGGTCATGAACACTGAAGCTTTCTTT. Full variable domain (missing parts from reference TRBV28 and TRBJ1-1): DVKVTQSSRYLVKRTGEKVFLECVQDMDHENMFWYRQDPGLGLRLIYFSYDVKMKEKGDIPEGYSVSREKKERFSLILESASTNQTSMYLCASKTGVMNTEAFFGQGTRLTVV.

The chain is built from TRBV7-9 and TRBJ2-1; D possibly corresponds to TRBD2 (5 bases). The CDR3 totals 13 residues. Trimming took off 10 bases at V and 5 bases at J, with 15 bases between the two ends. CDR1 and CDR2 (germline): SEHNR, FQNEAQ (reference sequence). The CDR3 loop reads CATGGAANNEQFF. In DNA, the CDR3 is TGTGCCACCGGAGGAGCGGCAAACAATGAGCAGTTCTTC.

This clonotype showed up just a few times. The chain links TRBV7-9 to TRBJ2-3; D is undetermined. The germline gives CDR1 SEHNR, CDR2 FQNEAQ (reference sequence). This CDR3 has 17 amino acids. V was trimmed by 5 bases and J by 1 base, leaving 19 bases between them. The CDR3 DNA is TGTGCCAGCAGCGTCCTAGAGCCTGCCCCCGGCACAGATACGCAGTATTTT. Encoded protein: CASSVLEPAPGTDTQYF.

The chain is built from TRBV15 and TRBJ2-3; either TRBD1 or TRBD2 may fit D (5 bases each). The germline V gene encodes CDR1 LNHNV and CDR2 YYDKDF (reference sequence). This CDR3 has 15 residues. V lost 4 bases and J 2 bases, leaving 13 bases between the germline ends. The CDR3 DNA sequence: TGTGCCACCAGCAACCGGGGCAGAACCACAGATACGCAGTATTTT. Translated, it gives CATSNRGRTTDTQYF.

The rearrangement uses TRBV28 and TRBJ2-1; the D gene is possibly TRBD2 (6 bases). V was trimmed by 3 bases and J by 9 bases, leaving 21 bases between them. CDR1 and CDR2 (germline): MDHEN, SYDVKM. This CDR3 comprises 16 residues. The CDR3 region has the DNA TGTGCCAGCAGTTTCCCCAACTTTAAGGTGGAGGGTGAGCAGTTCTTC. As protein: CASSFPNFKVEGEQFF.

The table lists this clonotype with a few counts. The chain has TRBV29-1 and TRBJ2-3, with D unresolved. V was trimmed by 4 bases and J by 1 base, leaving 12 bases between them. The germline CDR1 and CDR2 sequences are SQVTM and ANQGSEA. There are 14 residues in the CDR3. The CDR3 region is CSVGGFTGTDTQYF. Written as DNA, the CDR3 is TGCAGCGTTGGGGGTTTCACGGGCACAGATACGCAGTATTTT.

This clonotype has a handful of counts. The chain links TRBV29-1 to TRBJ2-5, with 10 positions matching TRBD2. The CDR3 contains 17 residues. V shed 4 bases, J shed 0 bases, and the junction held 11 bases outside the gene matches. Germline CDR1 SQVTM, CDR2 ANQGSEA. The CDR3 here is CSVGQASGSGYQETQYF. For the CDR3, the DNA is TGCAGCGTTGGGCAGGCTAGCGGGAGTGGGTACCAAGAGACCCAGTACTTC.

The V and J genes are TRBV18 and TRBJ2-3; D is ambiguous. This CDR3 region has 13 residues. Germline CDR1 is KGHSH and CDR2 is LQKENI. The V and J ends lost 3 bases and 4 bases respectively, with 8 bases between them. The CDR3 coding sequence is TGTGCCAGCTCACCCAACGTCGCAGATACGCAGTATTTT. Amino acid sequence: CASSPNVADTQYF.

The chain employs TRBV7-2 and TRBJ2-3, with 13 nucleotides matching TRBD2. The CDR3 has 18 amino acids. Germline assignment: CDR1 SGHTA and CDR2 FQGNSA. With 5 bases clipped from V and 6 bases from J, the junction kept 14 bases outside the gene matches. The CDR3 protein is CASSPRTSGGERADTQYF. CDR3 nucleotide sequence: TGTGCCAGCAGCCCCCGGACTAGCGGGGGAGAGAGGGCGGATACGCAGTATTTT.

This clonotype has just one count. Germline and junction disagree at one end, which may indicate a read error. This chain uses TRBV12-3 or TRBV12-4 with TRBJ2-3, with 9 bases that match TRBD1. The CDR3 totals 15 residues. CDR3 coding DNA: TGTGTCAGCAGTCCGAACAGGGGGCGTACAGATACGCAGTATTTT. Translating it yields CVSSPNRGRTDTQYF.

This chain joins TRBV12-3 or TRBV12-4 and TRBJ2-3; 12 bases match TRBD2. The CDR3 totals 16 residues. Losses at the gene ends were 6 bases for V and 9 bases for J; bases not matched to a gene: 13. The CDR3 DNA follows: TGTGCCAGCAGCCCGACGAACGCTAGCGGGGGGGCCACGCAGTATTTT. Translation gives CASSPTNASGGATQYF.

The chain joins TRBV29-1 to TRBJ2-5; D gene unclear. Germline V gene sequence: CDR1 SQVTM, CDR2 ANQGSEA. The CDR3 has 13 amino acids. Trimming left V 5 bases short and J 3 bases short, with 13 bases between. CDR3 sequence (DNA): TGCAGCGTTCTTGTAGGGTGGGAAGAGACCCAGTACTTC. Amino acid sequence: CSVLVGWEETQYF.

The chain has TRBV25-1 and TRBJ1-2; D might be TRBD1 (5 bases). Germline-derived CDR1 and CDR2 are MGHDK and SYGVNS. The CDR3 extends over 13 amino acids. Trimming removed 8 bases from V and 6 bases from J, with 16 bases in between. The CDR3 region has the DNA TGTGCCAGCGCCCCCCCAGGGTCCGATGGCTACACCTTC. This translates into CASAPPGSDGYTF.

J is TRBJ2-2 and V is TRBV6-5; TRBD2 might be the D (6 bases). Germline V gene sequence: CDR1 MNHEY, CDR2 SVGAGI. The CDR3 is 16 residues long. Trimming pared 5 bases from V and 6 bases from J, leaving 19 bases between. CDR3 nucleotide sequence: TGTGCCAGCAGTACCGGCCGGGGGTGGTTAGCCGGGGAGCTGTTTTTT. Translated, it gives CASSTGRGWLAGELFF.

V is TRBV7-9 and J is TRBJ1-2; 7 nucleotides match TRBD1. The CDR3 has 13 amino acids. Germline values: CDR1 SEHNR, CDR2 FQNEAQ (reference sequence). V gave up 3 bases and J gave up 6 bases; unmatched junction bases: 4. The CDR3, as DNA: TGTGCCAGCAGCTTCCTCAGGGGGAATGGCTACACCTTC. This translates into CASSFLRGNGYTF.

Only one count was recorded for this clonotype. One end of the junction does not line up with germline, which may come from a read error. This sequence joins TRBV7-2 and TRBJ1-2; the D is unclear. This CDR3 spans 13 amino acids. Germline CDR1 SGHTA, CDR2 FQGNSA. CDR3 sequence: CASREDANYSYTF. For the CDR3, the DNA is TGTGCCAGCAGGGAGGACGCTAACTATAGCTACACCTTC.

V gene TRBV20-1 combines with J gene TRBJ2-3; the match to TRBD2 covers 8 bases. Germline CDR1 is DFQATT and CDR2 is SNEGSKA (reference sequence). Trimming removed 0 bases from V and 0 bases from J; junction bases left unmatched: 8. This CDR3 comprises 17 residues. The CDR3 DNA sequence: TGCAGTGCTAGAGAGACCGGGGGGGTCTTTAGCACAGATACGCAGTATTTT. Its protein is CSARETGGVFSTDTQYF.

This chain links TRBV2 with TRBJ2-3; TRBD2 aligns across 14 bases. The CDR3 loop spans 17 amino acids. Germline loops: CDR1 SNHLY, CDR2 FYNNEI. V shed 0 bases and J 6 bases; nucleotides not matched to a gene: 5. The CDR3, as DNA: TGTGCCAGCAGTGAAGCCGGACTAGCGGGGGGCCTGGATACGCAGTATTTT. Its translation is CASSEAGLAGGLDTQYF.

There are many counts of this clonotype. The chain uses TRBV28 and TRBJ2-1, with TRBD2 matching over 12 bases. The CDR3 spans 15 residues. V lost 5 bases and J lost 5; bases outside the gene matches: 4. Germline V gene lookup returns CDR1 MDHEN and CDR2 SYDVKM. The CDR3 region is CASSPWTSGNNEQFF. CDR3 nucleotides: TGTGCCAGCAGTCCCTGGACTAGCGGGAACAATGAGCAGTTCTTC.